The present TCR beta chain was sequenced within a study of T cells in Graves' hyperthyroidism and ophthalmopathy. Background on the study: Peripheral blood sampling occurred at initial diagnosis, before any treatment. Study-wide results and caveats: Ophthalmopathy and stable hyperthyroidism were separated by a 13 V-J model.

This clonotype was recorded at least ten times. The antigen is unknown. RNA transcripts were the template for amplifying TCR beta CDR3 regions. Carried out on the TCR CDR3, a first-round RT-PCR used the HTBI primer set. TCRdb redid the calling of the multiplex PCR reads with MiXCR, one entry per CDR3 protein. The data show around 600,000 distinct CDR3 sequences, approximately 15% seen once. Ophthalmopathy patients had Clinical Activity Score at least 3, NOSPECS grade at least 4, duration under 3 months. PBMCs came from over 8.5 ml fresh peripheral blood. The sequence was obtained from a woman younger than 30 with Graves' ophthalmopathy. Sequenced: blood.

The CDR3 protein is CASNPGDEKLFF. The CDR3, as DNA: TGTGCCAGCAACCCCGGGGATGAAAAACTGTTTTTT. The chain combines TRBV13 with TRBJ1-4; unclear D gene. The V gene lost 7 bases and the J gene lost 6 bases, with 9 bases spanning the gap. CDR1 is PRHDT, CDR2 FYEKMQ, per germline (reference sequence). The CDR3 covers 12 residues.